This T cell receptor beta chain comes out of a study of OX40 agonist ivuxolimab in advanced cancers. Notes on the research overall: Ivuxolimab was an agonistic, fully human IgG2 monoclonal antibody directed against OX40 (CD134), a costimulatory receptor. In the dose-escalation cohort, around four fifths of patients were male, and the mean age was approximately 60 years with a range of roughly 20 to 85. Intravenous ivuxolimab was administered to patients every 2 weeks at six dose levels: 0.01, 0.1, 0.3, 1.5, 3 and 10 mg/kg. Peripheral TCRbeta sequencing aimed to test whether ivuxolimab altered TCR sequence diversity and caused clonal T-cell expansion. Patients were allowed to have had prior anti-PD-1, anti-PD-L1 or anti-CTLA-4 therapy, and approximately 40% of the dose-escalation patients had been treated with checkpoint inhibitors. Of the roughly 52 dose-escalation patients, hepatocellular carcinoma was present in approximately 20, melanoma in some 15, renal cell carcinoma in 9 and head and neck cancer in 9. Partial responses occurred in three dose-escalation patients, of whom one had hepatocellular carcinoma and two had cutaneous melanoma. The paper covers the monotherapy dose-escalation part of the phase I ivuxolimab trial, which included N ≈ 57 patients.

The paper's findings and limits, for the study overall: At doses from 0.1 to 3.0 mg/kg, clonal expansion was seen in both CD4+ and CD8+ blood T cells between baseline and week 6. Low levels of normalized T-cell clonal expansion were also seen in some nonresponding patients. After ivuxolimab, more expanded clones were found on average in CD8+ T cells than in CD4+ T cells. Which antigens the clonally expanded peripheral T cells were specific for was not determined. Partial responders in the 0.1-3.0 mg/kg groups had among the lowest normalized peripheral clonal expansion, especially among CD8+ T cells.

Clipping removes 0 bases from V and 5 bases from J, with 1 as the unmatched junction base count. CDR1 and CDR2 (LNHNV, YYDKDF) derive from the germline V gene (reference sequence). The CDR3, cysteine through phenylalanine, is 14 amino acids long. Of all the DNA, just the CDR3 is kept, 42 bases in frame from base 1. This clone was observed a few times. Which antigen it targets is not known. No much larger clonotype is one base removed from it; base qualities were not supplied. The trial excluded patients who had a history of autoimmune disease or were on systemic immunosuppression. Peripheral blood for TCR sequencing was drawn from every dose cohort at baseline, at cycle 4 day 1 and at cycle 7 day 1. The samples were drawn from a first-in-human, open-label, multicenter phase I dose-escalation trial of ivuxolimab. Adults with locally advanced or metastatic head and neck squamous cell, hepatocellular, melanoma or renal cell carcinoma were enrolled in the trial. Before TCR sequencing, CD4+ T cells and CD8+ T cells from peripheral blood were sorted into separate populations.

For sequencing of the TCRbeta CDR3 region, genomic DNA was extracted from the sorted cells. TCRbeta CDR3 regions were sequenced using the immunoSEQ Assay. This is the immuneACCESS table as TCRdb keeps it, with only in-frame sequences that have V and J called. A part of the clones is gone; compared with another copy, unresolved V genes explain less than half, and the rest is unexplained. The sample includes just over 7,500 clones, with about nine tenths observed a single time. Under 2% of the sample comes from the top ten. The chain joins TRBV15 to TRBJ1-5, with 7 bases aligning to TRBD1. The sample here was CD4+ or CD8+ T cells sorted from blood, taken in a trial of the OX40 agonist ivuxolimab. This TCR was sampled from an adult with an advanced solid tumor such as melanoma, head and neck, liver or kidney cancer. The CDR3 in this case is CATSREQGHQPQHF. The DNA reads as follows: TGTGCCACCAGCAGAGAACAGGGGCATCAGCCCCAGCATTTT.